This entry lists 14 T cell receptor beta chains sequenced from one sample in a study of cytotoxic CD8 clonotypes in ibrutinib-treated CLL. Produced via immunoSEQ multiplex PCR; TCRdb's table is partial and in-frame only. This sample yields more than 150,000 clones, of which roughly 72% are seen a single time; about an eighth belongs to the top ten. This sample comprised PBMCs, obtained after 24 months of ibrutinib treatment. The source of these receptors is a human donor with chronic lymphocytic leukemia.

DNA of the CDR3: TGCGCCAGCACCCCTCGGGCGGACAAAGAGACCCAGTACTTC. Translation: CASTPRADKETQYF. The chain combines TRBV5-1 with TRBJ2-5; D possibly corresponds to TRBD1 (5 bases). V gave up 6 bases and J gave up 3 bases, with 15 bases separating them. This CDR3 region has 14 residues. The V gene's germline CDR1 is SGHRS and CDR2 YFSETQ.

This clone appeared a single time. This chain joins TRBV25-1 and TRBJ1-3; a weak D match, TRBD1 (5 bases). The length of the CDR3 is 14 residues. Germline CDR1 is MGHDK and CDR2 is SYGVNS. V shed 1 base and J shed 4 bases, with 8 bases lying between them. The CDR3 is CASSESPGGNTIYF. The CDR3 DNA reads as TGTGCCAGCAGTGAATCTCCAGGGGGAAACACCATATATTTT. Complete variable domain (other parts from reference TRBV25-1 and TRBJ1-3): EADIYQTPRYLVIGTGKKITLECSQTMGHDKMYWYQQDPGMELHLIHYSYGVNSTEKGDLSSESTVSRIRTEHFPLTLESARPSHTSQYLCASSESPGGNTIYFGEGSWLTVV.

The chain joins TRBV6-6 to TRBJ2-3; D is possibly TRBD2 (6 bases). The germline V gene has CDR1 MNHNY and CDR2 SVGAGI (reference sequence). Trimming cost V 7 bases and J 2 bases, with 10 bases left between them. The CDR3 spans 13 residues. CDR3 region: CASKSDYTDTQYF. The CDR3 DNA reads TGTGCCAGCAAGTCGGACTACACAGATACGCAGTATTTT.

This clone was detected only a few times. The chain links TRBV7-2 to TRBJ1-1, with TRBD1 as a possible D gene (6 bases). CDR1 is SGHTA, CDR2 FQGNSA, per germline. The CDR3 is 15 amino acids. With 1 base removed from V and 5 bases from J, the gap between germline ends came to 14 bases. The CDR3 nucleotides are TGTGCCAGCAGCTTAGGGGCGGGGGCTCGGACTGAAGCTTTCTTT. Translation gives CASSLGAGARTEAFF.

The rearrangement links TRBV27 to TRBJ2-6; a possible D gene is TRBD1 (8 bases). This CDR3 contains 17 residues. V gave up 5 bases and J gave up 0 bases, with 14 bases separating them. The germline gives CDR1 MNHEY, CDR2 SMNVEV (reference sequence). CDR3 region: CASSKTGDYSGANVLTF. CDR3 DNA: TGTGCCAGCAGTAAGACAGGGGACTACTCTGGGGCCAACGTCCTGACTTTC. The entire variable domain, with the rest obtained from reference TRBV27 and TRBJ2-6, is as follows: EAQVTQNPRYLITVTGKKLTVTCSQNMNHEYMSWYRQDPGLGLRQIYYSMNVEVTDKGDVPEGYKVSRKEKRNFPLILESPSPNQTSLYFCASSKTGDYSGANVLTFGAGSRLTVL.

V gene TRBV18 combines with J gene TRBJ2-7; 8 bases map to TRBD1. Germline-derived CDR1 and CDR2 are KGHSH and LQKENI. The CDR3 totals 14 residues. Trimming at V came to 5 bases and at J to 0 bases, leaving 3 bases not matched to a gene. CDR3 nucleotides: TGTGCCAGCTCATTGACAGGGGTCTCCTACGAGCAGTACTTC. Translating gives CASSLTGVSYEQYF.

The genes are TRBV5-1 and TRBJ1-2; no clear D. Trimming stripped 0 bases from V and 4 bases from J, with 13 bases between. CDR1 SGHRS and CDR2 YFSETQ come from the germline V gene. There are 15 residues in the CDR3. CDR3 loop: CASSLAGRAGYGYTF. The CDR3 region has the DNA TGCGCCAGCAGCTTGGCCGGGCGGGCAGGCTATGGCTACACCTTC.

This clone has just one count. The chain has TRBV19 and TRBJ1-1; D may be TRBD1 (5 bases). The CDR3 has 14 residues. Germline loops: CDR1 LNHDA, CDR2 SQIVND (reference sequence). Trimming took off 4 bases at V and 1 base at J, with 10 bases between the two ends. The CDR3 nucleotides read TGTGCCAGTAGTACCAACGGGGGGAACACTGAAGCTTTCTTT. This gives the protein CASSTNGGNTEAFF.

V and J are TRBV7-6 and TRBJ2-1; D ambiguous. Trimming stripped 3 bases from V and 0 bases from J, with 6 bases between. Per the germline V gene, CDR1 is SGHVS and CDR2 is FNYEAQ. The CDR3 consists of 14 residues. DNA for the CDR3: TGTGCCAGCAGCTTTGCGGACTCCTACAATGAGCAGTTCTTC. It translates to CASSFADSYNEQFF.

The gene calls are TRBV6-5 and TRBJ1-2; TRBD1 matches 7 bases. There are 13 residues in the CDR3. V was clipped by 6 bases and J by 8 bases; unmatched bases: 9. CDR1 is MNHEY, CDR2 SVGAGI, per germline. CDR3 amino acids: CASSPDRERGYTF. CDR3 nucleotide sequence: TGTGCCAGCAGCCCCGACAGGGAAAGAGGCTACACCTTC.

The count of this clone is one. The rearrangement links TRBV5-5 to TRBJ1-2, with a possible D match to TRBD1 (5 bases). V dropped 4 bases and J dropped 13 bases, with 20 bases sitting between them. Germline CDR1 SGHKS, CDR2 YYEKEE (reference sequence). There are 13 residues in the CDR3. CDR3 DNA: TGTGCCAGCAGCCCGGGGGATTATGCCTTGCTCACCTTC. Protein product: CASSPGDYALLTF.

With respect to this clone: At one end the junction does not follow the germline gene, possibly because of a read error. This chain links TRBV27 with TRBJ2-7, with D perhaps TRBD1 (5 bases). Germline values: CDR1 MNHEY, CDR2 SMNVEV (reference sequence). The CDR3 runs to 16 residues. CDR3 in DNA: TGTGCCAGCAGTCCGAATTTATTTGCAACGACAGTTTCCATTGCCTTC. Amino acid sequence: CASSPNLFATTVSIAF.

Points on this clone: Other nucleotide sequences from this sample produce the same CDR3. J is TRBJ2-3 and V is TRBV5-4; D ambiguous. This CDR3 comprises 13 residues. V lost 2 bases and J 2 bases, leaving 6 bases between the germline ends. Germline CDR1 and CDR2: SGHNT and YYREEE (reference sequence). The chain's CDR3 is CASSLPSTDTQYF. The DNA for the CDR3 is TGTGCCAGCAGCTTACCTTCCACAGATACGCAGTATTTT. Filled out from reference TRBV5-4 and TRBJ2-3, the complete variable domain reads ETGVTQSPTHLIKTRGQQVTLRCSSQSGHNTVSWYQQALGQGPQFIFQYYREEENGRGNFPPRFSGLQFPNYSSELNVNALELDDSALYLCASSLPSTDTQYFGPGTRLTVL.

The chain carries TRBV19 and TRBJ1-4, with D possibly being TRBD1 (5 bases). The CDR3 is 14 amino acids. Per the germline V gene, CDR1 is LNHDA and CDR2 is SQIVND (reference sequence). V was pared by 5 bases and J by 2 bases, with 9 bases between. CDR3 loop: CASSWGRTNEKLFF. Written as DNA, the CDR3 is TGTGCCAGTAGTTGGGGACGCACTAATGAAAAACTGTTTTTT.